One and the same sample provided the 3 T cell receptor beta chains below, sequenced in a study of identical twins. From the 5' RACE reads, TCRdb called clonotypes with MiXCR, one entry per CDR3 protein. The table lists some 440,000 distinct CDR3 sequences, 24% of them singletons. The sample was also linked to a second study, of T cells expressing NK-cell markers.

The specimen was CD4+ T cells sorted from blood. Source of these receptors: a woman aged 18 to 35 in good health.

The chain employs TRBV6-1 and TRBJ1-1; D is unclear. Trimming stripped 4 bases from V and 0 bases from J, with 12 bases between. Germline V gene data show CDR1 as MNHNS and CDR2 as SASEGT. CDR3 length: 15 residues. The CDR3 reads CASSGPGNMNTEAFF. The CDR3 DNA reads TGTGCCAGCAGTGGACCGGGGAACATGAACACTGAAGCTTTCTTT.

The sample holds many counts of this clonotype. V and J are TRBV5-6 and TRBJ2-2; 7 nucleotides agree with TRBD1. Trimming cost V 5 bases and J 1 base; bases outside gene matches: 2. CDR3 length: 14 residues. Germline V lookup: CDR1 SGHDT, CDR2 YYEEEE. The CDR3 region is CASSWDRNTGELFF. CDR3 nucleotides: TGTGCCAGCAGTTGGGACAGGAACACCGGGGAGCTGTTTTTT.

As DNA, the CDR3 is TGCGCCAGCGGGGATACCTACTACGGAGCTTTCTTT. It yields the protein CASGDTYYGAFF. This sequence joins TRBV10-1 and TRBJ1-1; D unclear. The V end lost 8 bases, the J end lost 10 bases, and 17 bases lay between the germline ends. CDR1 and CDR2 from the germline V gene are WNHNN and SYGVQD (reference sequence). This CDR3 is 12 amino acids long.